Shown below are 15 T cell receptor beta chains from a single sample sequenced in a study of molecular identifiers for immune sequencing clone quantification (dated by TCRdb to 2017 to 2018). The library was produced with PCR. Reads for this sample came from a NextSeq 500. TCRdb's own reprocessing of the public reads used fastp at Q25 and MiXCR and kept productive beta chains. Rows merge per CDR3 protein into single entries with the most common DNA and genes. The sample table shows approximately 500,000 distinct CDR3 sequences, and approximately 25% are seen once. Of the sample, roughly 0.77% is held by the ten largest clones. Sequenced material: naive CD8+ T cells from blood, with Jurkat cell RNA spiked in. The cell subset or site label corresponds to: FACS-sorted CD8+CD4-CCR7+CD45RA+ naive T cells. These receptors were collected from a human donor in good health. Some libraries in this study had Jurkat cell RNA spiked in.

The chain uses TRBV4-3 and TRBJ2-3; perhaps TRBD2 as D (6 bases). The CDR3 runs 18 residues. Germline-derived CDR1 and CDR2 are LGHNA and YSLEER. Trimming took off 0 bases at V and 2 bases at J, with 18 bases between the two ends. CDR3 DNA: TGCGCCAGCAGCCAAGAAGGGGCTAGCGAGGGAAACACAGATACGCAGTATTTT. Its protein is CASSQEGASEGNTDTQYF.

The chain combines TRBV6-5 with TRBJ2-1, with 9 bases matching TRBD2. Germline lookup yields CDR1 MNHEY and CDR2 SVGAGI. J gave up 0 bases and V 5 bases, and 2 bases lay outside the gene matches. CDR3 size: 15 residues. The CDR3 protein is CASSNSGSSYNEQFF. The CDR3 DNA sequence: TGTGCCAGCAGTAATAGCGGGAGCTCCTACAATGAGCAGTTCTTC.

The rearrangement uses TRBV23-1 and TRBJ1-2; no clear D. TRBV23-1 counts as an open reading frame of uncertain function. Trimming cost V 0 bases and J 0 bases, with 14 bases left between them. The CDR3 length is 17 residues. The CDR3 DNA reads TGCGCCAGCAGTCAATCCTGGAGGTCTTCCCCTAACTATGGCTACACCTTC. It encodes CASSQSWRSSPNYGYTF.

The chain has TRBV6-2 or TRBV6-3 and TRBJ2-5; no clear D. V was shortened by 10 bases and J by 0 bases, with 12 bases between the two germline ends. The CDR3 has 13 residues. Per the germline V gene, CDR1 is MNHEY and CDR2 is SVGEGT. CDR3 residues: CATLGRNQETQYF. DNA of the CDR3: TGTGCCACCCTAGGACGGAACCAAGAGACCCAGTACTTC.

The CDR3 region has the DNA TGCAGCGTTGAAAGAGGACTGACCAGGGGCTACACCTTC. Translating gives CSVERGLTRGYTF. The rearrangement links TRBV29-1 to TRBJ1-2; D is uncertain. Trimming stripped 2 bases from V and 8 bases from J, with 15 bases between. Germline V gene data show CDR1 as SQVTM and CDR2 as ANQGSEA. This CDR3 is built from 13 residues.

This clonotype was counted ten times or more. The chain combines TRBV7-8 with TRBJ2-7, with TRBD1 matching 7 bases. Germline CDR1 SGHVS, CDR2 FQNEAQ. The V and J ends lost 5 bases and 3 bases, in that order; junction bases with no gene match: 10. The CDR3 totals 15 residues. CDR3 nucleotides: TGTGCCAGCAGCCCGACGTCGGGACAGAGCTACGAGCAGTACTTC. This gives the protein CASSPTSGQSYEQYF.

This clonotype has a count of ten or more. J is TRBJ1-5 and V is TRBV6-1, with TRBD1 as a possible D gene (5 bases). CDR1 and CDR2 (germline): MNHNS, SASEGT. The ends were cut back, 7 bases at V and 11 bases at J, with 27 bases in the middle. The CDR3 is 16 amino acids. The CDR3 sequence: CASTSPRTGRIRAQHF. The CDR3 DNA is TGTGCCAGCACCTCCCCCCGCACAGGACGGATTCGGGCCCAGCATTTT.

J is TRBJ1-3 and V is TRBV6-5; TRBD1 matches at 8 bases. CDR1 and CDR2 (germline): MNHEY, SVGAGI. There are 16 residues in the CDR3. With V trimmed by 5 bases and J by 8 bases, 14 bases remained unmatched. The DNA of the CDR3 is TGTGCCAGCAGTCGTATCGGGACAGGAATTCCAGACACCATATATTTT. Translation: CASSRIGTGIPDTIYF.

The rearrangement joins TRBV28 to TRBJ2-3, with D tentatively TRBD2 (5 bases). V was trimmed by 3 bases and J by 2 bases, leaving 12 bases between them. The CDR3 runs to 15 residues. Germline V lookup: CDR1 MDHEN, CDR2 SYDVKM. In nucleotides, the CDR3 is TGTGCCAGCAGTTTGCCGGGCCGGGACACAGATACGCAGTATTTT. Protein: CASSLPGRDTDTQYF.

The table lists this clonotype with many counts. The CDR3 sequence is CASRDGQSYEQYF. The CDR3 nucleotides read TGTGCCAGCAGGGATGGACAATCCTACGAGCAGTACTTC. V is TRBV25-1 and J is TRBJ2-7, with D maybe TRBD1 (5 bases). The CDR3 is 13 amino acids. V was trimmed by 6 bases and J by 1 base, leaving 10 bases between them. Per germline, CDR1 MGHDK and CDR2 SYGVNS.

Note on this clonotype: Sequence at one end of the junction differs from germline and may be a read error. The chain recombines TRBV4-1 with TRBJ1-1, with D perhaps matching TRBD1 (5 bases). The CDR3 loop spans 15 amino acids. CDR1 is MGHRA, CDR2 YSYEKL, per germline. The CDR3 is CASSQGLRGLTETFF. CDR3 DNA sequence: TGCGCCAGCAGCCAAGGGCTACGGGGACTCACTGAAACTTTCTTT.

A note on this clonotype: A much larger clone is a single base away; this may be a read error. The chain recombines TRBV3-1 with TRBJ2-3; D not certain. CDR1 is LGHDT and CDR2 is YNNKEL in the germline V gene (reference sequence). The length of the CDR3 is 13 residues. The CDR3 DNA sequence: TGTGTCAGCAGCCAAGAGTTGGCGGATACGCAGTATTTT. Protein sequence: CVSSQELADTQYF.

The chain joins TRBV6-2 or TRBV6-3 to TRBJ2-7, with 7 bases identical to TRBD1. V was pared by 2 bases and J by 3 bases, with 4 bases of the junction left unmatched. Germline assignment: CDR1 MNHEY and CDR2 SVGEGT. The CDR3 is 14 amino acids. The DNA of the CDR3 is TGTGCCAGCAGTTACGGGACAGCGGACTACGAGCAGTACTTC. Translating it yields CASSYGTADYEQYF.

The chain carries TRBV4-3 and TRBJ1-3; perhaps TRBD1 as D (6 bases). Trimming stripped 3 bases from V and 0 bases from J, with 15 bases between. The CDR3 consists of 17 residues. Germline V gives CDR1 LGHNA, CDR2 YSLEER. The CDR3 protein is CASSQLRGPVSGNTIYF. CDR3 sequence (DNA): TGCGCCAGCAGCCAGCTCAGGGGCCCTGTCTCTGGAAACACCATATATTTT.

The gene calls are TRBV20-1 and TRBJ2-3, with D perhaps matching TRBD1 (5 bases). There are 17 residues in the CDR3. Trimming left V 3 bases short and J 0 bases short, with 19 bases between. Germline loops: CDR1 DFQATT, CDR2 SNEGSKA (reference sequence). The CDR3: CSASRAQDFVSTDTQYF. The CDR3 region has the DNA TGCAGTGCTAGTAGGGCACAGGATTTCGTTAGCACAGATACGCAGTATTTT.